This entry describes one T cell receptor (beta chain). Specified time point: pretreatment peripheral blood. Locally advanced or metastatic urothelial carcinoma affected the patients. The sample belongs to a study of PD-L1 blockade in urothelial cancer. Across the study: Beginning in about 2014, patients received atezolizumab, given as 1,200 mg intravenously every 3 weeks. Counts from blood samples showed a median of about 140,000 T cells.

Templates that were synthetic TCR analogs were spiked into each PCR. The method was immunoSEQ multiplex PCR; TCRdb's version includes in-frame clones alone and lacks a portion of them. The repertoire holds around 70,000 clones, with roughly 84% as singletons. With 3 bases clipped from V and 2 bases from J, the junction kept 10 bases outside the gene matches. CDR1 is MGHRA and CDR2 is YSYEKL in the germline V gene. CDR3 length equals 18 residues. The material was PBMCs, obtained around atezolizumab (anti-PD-L1) treatment. The chain uses TRBV4-1 and TRBJ2-5, with 12 positions matching TRBD2. This TCR came from a woman in her seventies with urothelial cancer. The chain's CDR3 is CASSQERLAGVRQETQYF. The CDR3 DNA is TGCGCCAGCAGCCAGGAGAGACTAGCGGGAGTAAGGCAAGAGACCCAGTACTTC.